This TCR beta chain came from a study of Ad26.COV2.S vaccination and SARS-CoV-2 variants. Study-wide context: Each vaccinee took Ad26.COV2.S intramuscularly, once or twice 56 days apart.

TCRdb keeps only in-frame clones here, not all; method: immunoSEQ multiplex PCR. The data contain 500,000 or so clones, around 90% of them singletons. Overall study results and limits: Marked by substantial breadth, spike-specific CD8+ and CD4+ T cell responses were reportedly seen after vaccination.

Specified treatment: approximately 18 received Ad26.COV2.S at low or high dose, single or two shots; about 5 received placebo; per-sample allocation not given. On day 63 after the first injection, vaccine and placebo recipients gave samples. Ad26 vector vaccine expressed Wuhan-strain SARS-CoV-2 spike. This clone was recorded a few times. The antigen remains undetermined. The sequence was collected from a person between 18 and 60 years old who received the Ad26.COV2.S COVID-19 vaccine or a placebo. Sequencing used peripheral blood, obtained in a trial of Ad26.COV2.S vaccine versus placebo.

The CDR3 region has the DNA TGCGCCAGCAGCGCTACAGGGTTTGCTGGAAACACCATATATTTT. Encoded protein: CASSATGFAGNTIYF. The chain links TRBV5-1 to TRBJ1-3; D is possibly TRBD1 (6 bases). Trimming pared 4 bases from V and 2 bases from J, leaving 13 bases between. The germline V gene has CDR1 SGHRS and CDR2 YFSETQ. This CDR3 contains 15 residues. The complete variable domain, with remaining parts taken from reference TRBV5-1 and TRBJ1-3, reads KAGVTQTPRYLIKTRGQQVTLSCSPISGHRSVSWYQQTPGQGLQFLFEYFSETQRNKGNFPGRFSGRQFSNSRSEMNVSTLELGDSALYLCASSATGFAGNTIYFGEGSWLTVV.